This entry concerns a single T cell receptor beta chain. What it binds is not known. Together with a sample-barcoded 5' primer, a J-beta primer mix was included in a second PCR lasting roughly 6 to 12 cycles. One entry per CDR3 protein results from TCRdb running MiXCR on the 5' RACE reads. The sample has roughly 680,000 distinct CDR3 sequences; over 45% are singletons. The sample comes from a study of blood T cells in healthy people across ages. Study-level points and caveats: Naive T cell percentage by flow cytometry tracked strongly with beta diversity.

Trimming cost V 0 bases and J 13 bases, with 19 bases left between them. CDR1 SGHRS and CDR2 YFSETQ come from the germline V gene. The CDR3 totals 14 residues. The source is a woman aged 55-69 years in good health. Sequenced sample: blood. The chain couples TRBV5-1 to TRBJ2-5, with D perhaps given as TRBD1 or TRBD2 (6 bases each). CDR3 nucleotides: TGCGCCAGCAGCTTGGAGGGGACACTAGCTAGCCCGTACTTC. Its protein is CASSLEGTLASPYF.